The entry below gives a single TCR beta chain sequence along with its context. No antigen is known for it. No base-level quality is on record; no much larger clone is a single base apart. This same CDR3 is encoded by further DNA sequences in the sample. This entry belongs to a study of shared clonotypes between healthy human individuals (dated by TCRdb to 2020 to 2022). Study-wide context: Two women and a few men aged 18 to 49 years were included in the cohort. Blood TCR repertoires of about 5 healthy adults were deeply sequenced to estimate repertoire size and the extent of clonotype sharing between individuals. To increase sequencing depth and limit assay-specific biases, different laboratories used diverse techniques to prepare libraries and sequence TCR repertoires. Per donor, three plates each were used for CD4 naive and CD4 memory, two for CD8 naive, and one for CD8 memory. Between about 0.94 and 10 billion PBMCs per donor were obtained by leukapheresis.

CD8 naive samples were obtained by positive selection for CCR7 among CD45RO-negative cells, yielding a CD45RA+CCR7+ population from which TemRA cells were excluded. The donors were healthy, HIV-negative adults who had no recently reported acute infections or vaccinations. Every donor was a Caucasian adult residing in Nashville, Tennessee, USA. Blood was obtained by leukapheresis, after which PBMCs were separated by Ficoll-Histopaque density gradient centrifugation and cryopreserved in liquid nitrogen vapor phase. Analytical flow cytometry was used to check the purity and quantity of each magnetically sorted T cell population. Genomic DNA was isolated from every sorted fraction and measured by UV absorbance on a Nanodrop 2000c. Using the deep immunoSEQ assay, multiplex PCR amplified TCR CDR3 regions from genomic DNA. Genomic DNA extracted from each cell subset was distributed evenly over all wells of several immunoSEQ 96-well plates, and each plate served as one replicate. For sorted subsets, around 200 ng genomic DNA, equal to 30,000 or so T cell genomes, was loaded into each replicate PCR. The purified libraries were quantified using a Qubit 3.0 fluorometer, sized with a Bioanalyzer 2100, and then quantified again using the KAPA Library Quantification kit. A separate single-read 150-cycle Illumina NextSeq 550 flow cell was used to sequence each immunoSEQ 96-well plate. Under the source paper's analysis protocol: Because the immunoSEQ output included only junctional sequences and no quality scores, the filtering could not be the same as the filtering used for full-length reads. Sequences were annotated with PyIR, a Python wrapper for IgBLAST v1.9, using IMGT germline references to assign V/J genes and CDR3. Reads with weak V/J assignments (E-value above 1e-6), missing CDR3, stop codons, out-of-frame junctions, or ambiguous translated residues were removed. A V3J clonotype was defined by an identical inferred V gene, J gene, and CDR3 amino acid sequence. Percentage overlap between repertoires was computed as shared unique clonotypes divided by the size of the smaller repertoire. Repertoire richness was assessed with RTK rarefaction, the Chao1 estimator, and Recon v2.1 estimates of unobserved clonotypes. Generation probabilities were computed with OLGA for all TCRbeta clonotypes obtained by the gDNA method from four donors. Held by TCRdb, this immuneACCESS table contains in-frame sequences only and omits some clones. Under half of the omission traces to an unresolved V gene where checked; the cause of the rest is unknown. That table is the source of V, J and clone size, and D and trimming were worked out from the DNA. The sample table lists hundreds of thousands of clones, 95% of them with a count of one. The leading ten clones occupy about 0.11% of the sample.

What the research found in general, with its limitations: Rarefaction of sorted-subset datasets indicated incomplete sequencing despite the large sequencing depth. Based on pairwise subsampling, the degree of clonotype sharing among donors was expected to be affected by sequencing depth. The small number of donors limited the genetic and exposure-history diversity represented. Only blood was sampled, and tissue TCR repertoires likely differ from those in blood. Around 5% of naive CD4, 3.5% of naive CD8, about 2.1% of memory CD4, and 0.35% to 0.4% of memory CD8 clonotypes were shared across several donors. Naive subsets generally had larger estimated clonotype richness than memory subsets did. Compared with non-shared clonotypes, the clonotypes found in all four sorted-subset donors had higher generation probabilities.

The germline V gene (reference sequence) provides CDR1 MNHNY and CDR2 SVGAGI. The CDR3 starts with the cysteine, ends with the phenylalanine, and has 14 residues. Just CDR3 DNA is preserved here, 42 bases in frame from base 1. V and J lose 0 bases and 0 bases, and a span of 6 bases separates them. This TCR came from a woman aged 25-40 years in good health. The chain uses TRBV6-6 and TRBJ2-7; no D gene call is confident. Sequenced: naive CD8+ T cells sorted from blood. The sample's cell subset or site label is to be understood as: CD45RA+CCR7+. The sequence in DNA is TGTGCCAGCAGTTACTCGGGTCCCTCCTACGAGCAGTACTTC. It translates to CASSYSGPSYEQYF.